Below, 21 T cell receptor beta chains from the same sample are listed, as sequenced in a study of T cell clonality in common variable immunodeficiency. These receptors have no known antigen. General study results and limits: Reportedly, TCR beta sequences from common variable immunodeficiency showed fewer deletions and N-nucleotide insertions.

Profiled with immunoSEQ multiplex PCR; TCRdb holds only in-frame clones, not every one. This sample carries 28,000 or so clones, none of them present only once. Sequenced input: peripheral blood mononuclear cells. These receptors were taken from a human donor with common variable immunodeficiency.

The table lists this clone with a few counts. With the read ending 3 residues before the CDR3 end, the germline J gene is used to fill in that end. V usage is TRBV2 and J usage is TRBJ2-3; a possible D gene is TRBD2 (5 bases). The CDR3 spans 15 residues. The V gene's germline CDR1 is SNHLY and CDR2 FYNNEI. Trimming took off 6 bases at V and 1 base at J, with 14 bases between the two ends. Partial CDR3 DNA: TGTGCCAGCAGCTCCGGGGAAAGTGGCACAGATACG. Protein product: CASSSGESGTDT. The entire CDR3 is CASSSGESGTDTQYF.

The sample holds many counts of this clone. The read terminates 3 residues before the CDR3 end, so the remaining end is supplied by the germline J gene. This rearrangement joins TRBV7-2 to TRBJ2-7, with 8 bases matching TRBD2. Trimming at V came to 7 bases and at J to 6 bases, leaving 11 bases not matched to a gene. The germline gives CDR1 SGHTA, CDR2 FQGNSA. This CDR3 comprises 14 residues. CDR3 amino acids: CASTPWTSTREQYF. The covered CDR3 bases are TGTGCCAGCACCCCTTGGACTAGCACGCGCGAG.

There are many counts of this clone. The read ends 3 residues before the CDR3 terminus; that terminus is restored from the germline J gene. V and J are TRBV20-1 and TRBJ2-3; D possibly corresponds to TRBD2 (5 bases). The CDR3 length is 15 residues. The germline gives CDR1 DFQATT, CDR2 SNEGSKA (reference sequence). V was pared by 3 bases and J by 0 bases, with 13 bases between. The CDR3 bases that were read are TGCAGTGCTAGTGCGCGGGCTACTAGCACAGATACG. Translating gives CSASARATSTDT. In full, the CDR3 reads CSASARATSTDTQYF.

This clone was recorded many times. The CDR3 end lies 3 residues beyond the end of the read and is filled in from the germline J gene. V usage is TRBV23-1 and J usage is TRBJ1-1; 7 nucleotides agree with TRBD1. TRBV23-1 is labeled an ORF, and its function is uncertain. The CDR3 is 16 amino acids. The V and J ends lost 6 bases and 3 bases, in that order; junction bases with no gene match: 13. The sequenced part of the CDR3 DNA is TGCGCCAGCAGAGATATCCGACAGGGAAGGGACACTGAA. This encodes CASRDIRQGRDTE. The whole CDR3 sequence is CASRDIRQGRDTEAFF.

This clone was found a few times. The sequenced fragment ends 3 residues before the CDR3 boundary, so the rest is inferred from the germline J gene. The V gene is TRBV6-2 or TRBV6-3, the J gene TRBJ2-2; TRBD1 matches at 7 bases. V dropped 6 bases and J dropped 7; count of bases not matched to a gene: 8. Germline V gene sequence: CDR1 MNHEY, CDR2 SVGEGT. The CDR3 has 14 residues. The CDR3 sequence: CASRPTGPDGELFF. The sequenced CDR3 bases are TGTGCCAGCAGACCGACAGGGCCGGACGGGGAG.

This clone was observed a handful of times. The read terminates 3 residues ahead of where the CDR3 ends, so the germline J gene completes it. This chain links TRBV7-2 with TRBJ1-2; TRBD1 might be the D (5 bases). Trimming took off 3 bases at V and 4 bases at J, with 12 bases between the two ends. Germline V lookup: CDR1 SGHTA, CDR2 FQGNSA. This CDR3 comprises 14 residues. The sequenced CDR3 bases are TGTGCCAGCAGCTTTTTGGGGCAGGGCTATGGC. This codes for CASSFLGQGYG. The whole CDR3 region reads CASSFLGQGYGYTF. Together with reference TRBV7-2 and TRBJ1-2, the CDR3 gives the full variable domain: GAGVSQSPSNKVTEKGKDVELRCDPISGHTALYWYRQSLGQGLEFLIYFQGNSAPDKSGLPSDRFSAERTGGSVSTLTIQRTQQEDSAVYLCASSFLGQGYGYTFGSGTRLTVV.

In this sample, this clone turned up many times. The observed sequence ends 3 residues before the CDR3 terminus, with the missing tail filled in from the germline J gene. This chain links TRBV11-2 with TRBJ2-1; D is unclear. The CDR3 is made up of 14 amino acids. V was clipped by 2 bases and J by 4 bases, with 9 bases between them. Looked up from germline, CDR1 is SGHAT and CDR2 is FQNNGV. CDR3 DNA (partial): TGTGCCAGCAGCTTATTATCGACTTACAATGAG. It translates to CASSLLSTYNE. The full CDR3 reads CASSLLSTYNEQFF. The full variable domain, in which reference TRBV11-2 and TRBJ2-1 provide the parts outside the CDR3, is EAGVAQSPRYKIIEKRQSVAFWCNPISGHATLYWYQQILGQGPKLLIQFQNNGVVDDSQLPKDRFSAERLKGVDSTLKIQPAKLEDSAVYLCASSLLSTYNEQFFGPGTRLTVL.

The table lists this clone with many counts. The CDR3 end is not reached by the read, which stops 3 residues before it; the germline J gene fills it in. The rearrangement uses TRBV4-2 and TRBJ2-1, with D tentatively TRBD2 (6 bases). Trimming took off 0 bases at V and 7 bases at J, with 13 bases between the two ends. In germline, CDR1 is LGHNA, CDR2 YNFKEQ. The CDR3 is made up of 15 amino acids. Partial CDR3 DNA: TGTGCCAGCAGCCAAGATCTCGGGAGCGGTAATGAG. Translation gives CASSQDLGSGNE. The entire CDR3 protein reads CASSQDLGSGNEQFF.

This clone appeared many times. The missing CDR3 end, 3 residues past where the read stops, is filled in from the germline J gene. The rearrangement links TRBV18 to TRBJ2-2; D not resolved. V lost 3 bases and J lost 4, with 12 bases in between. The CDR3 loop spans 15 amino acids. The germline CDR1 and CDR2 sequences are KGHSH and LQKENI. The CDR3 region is CASSPTSPGTGELFF. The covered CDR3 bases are TGTGCCAGCTCACCGACGAGTCCGGGCACCGGGGAG. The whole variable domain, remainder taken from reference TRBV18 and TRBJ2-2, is NAGVMQNPRHLVRRRGQEARLRCSPMKGHSHVYWYRQLPEEGLKFMVYLQKENIIDESGMPKERFSAEFPKEGPSILRIQQVVRGDSAAYFCASSPTSPGTGELFFGEGSRLTVL.

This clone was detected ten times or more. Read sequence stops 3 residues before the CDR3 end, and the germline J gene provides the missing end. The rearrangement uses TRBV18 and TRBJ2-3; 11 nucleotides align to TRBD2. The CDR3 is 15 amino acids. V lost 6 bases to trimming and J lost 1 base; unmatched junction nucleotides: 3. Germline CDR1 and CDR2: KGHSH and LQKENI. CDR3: CASSPTSGGTDTQYF. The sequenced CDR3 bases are TGTGCCAGCTCGCCGACTAGCGGGGGCACAGATACG.

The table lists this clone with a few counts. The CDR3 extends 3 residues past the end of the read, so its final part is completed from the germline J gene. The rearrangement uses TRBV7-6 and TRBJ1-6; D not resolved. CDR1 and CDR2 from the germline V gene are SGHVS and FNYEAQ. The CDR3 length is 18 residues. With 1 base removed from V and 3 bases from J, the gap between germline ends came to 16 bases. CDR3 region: CASSLVPAAPGYNSPLHF. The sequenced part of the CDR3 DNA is TGTGCCAGCAGCTTAGTACCAGCCGCACCGGGCTATAATTCACCC.

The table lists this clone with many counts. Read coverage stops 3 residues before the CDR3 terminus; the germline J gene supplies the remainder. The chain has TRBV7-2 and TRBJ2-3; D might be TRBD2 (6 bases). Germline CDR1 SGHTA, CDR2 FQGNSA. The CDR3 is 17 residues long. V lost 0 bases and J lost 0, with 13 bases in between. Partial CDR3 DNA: TGTGCCAGCAGCTTAGCTTTTCCAGGGAGGAGCACAGATACG. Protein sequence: CASSLAFPGRSTDT. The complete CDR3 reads CASSLAFPGRSTDTQYF. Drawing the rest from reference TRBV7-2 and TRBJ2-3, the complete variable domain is GAGVSQSPSNKVTEKGKDVELRCDPISGHTALYWYRQSLGQGLEFLIYFQGNSAPDKSGLPSDRFSAERTGGSVSTLTIQRTQQEDSAVYLCASSLAFPGRSTDTQYFGPGTRLTVL.

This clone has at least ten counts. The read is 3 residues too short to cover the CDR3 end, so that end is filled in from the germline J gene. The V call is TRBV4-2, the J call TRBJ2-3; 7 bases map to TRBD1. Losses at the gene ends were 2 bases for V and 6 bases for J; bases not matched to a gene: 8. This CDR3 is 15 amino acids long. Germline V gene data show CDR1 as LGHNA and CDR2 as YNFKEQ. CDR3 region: CASSQLDRDGDTQYF. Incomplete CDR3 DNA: TGTGCCAGCAGCCAACTAGACAGGGACGGGGATACG.

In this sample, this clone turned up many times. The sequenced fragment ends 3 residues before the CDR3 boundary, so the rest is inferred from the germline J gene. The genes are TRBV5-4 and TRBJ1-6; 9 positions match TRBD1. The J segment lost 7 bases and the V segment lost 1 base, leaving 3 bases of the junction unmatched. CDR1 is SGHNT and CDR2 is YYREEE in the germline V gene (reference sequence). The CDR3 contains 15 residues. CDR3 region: CASSLPGTGNSPLHF. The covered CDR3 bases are TGTGCCAGCAGCTTGCCCGGGACAGGGAATTCACCC.

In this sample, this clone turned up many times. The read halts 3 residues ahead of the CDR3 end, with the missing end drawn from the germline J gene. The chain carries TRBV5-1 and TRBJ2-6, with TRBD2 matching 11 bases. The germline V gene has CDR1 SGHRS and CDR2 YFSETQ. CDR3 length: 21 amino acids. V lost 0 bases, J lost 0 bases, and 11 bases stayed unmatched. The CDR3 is CASSLVSSGGPGISGANVLTF. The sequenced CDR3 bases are TGCGCCAGCAGCTTGGTATCTAGCGGGGGGCCTGGGATCTCTGGGGCCAACGTC.

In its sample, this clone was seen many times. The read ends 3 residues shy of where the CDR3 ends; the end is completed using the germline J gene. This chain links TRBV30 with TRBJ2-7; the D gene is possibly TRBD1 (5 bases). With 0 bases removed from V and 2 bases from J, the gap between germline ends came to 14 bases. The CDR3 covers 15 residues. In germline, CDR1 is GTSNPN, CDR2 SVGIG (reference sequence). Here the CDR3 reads CAWSVSRQGAYEQYF. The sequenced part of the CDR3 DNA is TGTGCCTGGAGTGTATCCAGGCAGGGTGCCTACGAG.

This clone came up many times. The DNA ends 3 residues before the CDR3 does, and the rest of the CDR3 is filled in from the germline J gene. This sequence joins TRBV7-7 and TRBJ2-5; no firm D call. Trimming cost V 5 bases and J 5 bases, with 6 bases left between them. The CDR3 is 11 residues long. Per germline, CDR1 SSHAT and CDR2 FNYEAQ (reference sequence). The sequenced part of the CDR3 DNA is TGTGCCAGCAGCCCAACTGAGACC. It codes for CASSPTET. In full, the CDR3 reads CASSPTETQYF.

The chain's CDR3 is CASSWTGGAYEQYF. The DNA read from the CDR3 is TGTGCCAGCAGTTGGACAGGGGGCGCCTACGAG. The V call is TRBV2, the J call TRBJ2-7, with 11 bases fitting TRBD1. The read halts 3 residues ahead of the CDR3 end, with the missing end drawn from the germline J gene. The V segment lost 5 bases and the J segment 2 bases; nucleotides outside the gene matches: 2. The CDR3 is 14 amino acids. The germline CDR1 and CDR2 sequences are SNHLY and FYNNEI.

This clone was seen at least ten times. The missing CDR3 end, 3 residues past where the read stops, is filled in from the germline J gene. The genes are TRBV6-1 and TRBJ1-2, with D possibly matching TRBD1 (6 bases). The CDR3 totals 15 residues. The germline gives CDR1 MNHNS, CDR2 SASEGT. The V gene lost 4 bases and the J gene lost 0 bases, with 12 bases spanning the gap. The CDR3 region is CASSVRDTANYGYTF. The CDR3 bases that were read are TGTGCCAGCAGTGTCCGGGACACTGCTAACTATGGC.

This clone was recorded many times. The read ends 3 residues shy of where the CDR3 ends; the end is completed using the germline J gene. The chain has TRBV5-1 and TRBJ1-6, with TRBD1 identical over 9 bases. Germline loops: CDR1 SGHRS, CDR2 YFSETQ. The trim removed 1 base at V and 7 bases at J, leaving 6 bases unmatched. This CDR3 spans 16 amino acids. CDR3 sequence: CASSLSQGAENSPLHF. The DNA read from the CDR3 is TGCGCCAGCAGCTTGTCACAGGGGGCGGAAAATTCACCC.

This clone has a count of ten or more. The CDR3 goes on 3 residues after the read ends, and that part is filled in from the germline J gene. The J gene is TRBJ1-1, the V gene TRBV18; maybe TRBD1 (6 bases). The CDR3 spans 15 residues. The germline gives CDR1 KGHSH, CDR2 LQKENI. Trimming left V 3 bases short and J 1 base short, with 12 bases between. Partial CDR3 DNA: TGTGCCAGCTCACCCCGGGACACACGGAACACTGAA. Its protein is CASSPRDTRNTE. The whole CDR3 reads CASSPRDTRNTEAFF.